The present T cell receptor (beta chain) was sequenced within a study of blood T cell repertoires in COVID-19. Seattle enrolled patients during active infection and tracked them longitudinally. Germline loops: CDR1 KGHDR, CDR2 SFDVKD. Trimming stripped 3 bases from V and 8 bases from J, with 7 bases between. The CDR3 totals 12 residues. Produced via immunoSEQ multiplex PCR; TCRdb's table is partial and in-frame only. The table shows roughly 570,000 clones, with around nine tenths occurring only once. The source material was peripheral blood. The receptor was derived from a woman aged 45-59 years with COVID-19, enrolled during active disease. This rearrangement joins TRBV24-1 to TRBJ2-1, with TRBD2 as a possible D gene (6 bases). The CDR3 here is CATSDRRDEQFF. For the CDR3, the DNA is TGTGCCACCAGTGATCGGAGGGATGAGCAGTTCTTC.